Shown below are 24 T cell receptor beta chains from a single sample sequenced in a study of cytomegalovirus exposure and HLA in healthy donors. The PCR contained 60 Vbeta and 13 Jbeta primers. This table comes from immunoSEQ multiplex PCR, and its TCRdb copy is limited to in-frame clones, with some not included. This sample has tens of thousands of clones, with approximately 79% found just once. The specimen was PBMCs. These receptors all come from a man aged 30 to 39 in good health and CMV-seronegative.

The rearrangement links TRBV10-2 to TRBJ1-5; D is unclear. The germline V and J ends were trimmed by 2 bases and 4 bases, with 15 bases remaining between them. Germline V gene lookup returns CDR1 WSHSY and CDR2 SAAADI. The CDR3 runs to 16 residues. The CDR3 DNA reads TGCGCCAGCAGTGAGATCGTGACCAGCGGAAATCAGCCCCAGCATTTT. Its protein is CASSEIVTSGNQPQHF.

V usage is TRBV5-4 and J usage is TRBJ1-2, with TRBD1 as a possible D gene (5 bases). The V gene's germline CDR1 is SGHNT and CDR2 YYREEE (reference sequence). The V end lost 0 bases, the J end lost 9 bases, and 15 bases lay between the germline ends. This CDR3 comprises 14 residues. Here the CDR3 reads CASSLGTNLGSYTF. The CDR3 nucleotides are TGTGCCAGCAGCTTGGGGACAAACCTGGGTAGCTACACCTTC.

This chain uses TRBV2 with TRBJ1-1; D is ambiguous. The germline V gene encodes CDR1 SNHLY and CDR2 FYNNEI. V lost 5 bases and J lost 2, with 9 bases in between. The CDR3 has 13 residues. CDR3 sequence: CASSPRHNTEAFF. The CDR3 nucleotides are TGTGCCAGCAGTCCAAGACATAACACTGAAGCTTTCTTT.

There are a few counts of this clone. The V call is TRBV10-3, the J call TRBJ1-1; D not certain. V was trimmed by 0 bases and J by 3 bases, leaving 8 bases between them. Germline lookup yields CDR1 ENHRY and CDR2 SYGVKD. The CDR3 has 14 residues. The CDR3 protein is CAISESSRDTEAFF. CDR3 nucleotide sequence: TGTGCCATCAGTGAGTCGAGCCGGGACACTGAAGCTTTCTTT.

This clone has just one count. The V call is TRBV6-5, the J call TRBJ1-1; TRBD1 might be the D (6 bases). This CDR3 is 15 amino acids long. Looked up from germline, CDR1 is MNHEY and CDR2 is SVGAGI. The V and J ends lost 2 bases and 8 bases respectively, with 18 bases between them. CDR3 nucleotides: TGTGCCAGCAGTTACCAAGCAGGGGCCACACCAGAAGCTTTCTTT. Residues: CASSYQAGATPEAFF.

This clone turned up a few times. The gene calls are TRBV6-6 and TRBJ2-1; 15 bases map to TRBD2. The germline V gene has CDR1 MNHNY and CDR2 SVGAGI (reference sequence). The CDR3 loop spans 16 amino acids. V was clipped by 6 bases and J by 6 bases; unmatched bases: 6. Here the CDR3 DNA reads TGTGCCAGCAGGTCTAGGACTAGCGGGGGGGTCAATGAGCAGTTCTTC. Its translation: CASRSRTSGGVNEQFF.

In nucleotides, the CDR3 is TGTGCCGTACGAGGGCAGTTTTACAATGAGCAGTTCTTC. It specifies CAVRGQFYNEQFF. The chain links TRBV7-9 to TRBJ2-1; D is possibly TRBD2 (5 bases). The CDR3 contains 13 residues. Germline V gene data show CDR1 as SEHNR and CDR2 as FQNEAQ (reference sequence). V was shortened by 11 bases and J by 4 bases, with 15 bases between the two germline ends.

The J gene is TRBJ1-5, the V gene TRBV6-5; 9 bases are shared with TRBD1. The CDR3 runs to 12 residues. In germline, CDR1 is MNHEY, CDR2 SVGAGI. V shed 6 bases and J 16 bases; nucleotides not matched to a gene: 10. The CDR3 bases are TGTGCCAGCAGCTCGACAGGGGGAAGTATTCATTTT. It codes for CASSSTGGSIHF.

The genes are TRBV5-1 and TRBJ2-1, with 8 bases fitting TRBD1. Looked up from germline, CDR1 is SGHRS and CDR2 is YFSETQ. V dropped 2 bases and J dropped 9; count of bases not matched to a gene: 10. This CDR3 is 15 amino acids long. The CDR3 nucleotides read TGCGCCAGCAGCTTCCTGACAGGGGCCGAGGGTGAGCAGTTCTTC. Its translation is CASSFLTGAEGEQFF.

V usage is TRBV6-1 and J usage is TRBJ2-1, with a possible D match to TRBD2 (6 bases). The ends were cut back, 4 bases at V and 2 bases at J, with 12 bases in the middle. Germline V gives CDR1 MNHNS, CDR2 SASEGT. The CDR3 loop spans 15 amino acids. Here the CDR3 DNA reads TGTGCCAGCAGTGTGGCGGGGAGTCCCTACAATGAGCAGTTCTTC. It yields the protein CASSVAGSPYNEQFF.

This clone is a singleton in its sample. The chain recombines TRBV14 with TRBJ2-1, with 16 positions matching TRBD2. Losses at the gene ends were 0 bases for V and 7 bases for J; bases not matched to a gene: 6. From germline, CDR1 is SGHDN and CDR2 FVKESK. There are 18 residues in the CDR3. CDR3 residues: CASSQEARGLAGGNEQFF. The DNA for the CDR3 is TGTGCCAGCAGCCAAGAGGCCCGGGGACTAGCGGGGGGGAATGAGCAGTTCTTC.

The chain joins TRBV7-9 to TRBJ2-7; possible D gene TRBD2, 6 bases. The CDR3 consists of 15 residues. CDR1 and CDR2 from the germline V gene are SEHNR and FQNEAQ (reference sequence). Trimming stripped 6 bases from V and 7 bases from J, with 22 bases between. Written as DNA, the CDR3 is TGTGCCAGCAGTAAAGGCCCGGGGGAGGTAAGGGAGCAGTACTTC. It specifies CASSKGPGEVREQYF. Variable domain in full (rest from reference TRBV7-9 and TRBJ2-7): DTGVSQNPRHKITKRGQNVTFRCDPISEHNRLYWYRQTLGQGPEFLTYFQNEAQLEKSRLLSDRFSAERPKGSFSTLEIQRTEQGDSAMYLCASSKGPGEVREQYFGPGTRLTVT.

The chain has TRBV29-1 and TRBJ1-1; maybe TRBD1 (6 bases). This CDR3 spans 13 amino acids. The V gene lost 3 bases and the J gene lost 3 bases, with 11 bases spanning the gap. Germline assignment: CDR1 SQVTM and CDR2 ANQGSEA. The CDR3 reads CSVETQGHTEAFF. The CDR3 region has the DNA TGCAGCGTTGAGACACAGGGCCACACTGAAGCTTTCTTT.

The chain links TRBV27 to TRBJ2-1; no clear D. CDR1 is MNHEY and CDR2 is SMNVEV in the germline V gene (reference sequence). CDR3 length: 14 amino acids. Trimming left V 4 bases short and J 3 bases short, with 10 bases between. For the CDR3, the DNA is TGTGCCAGCAGTTCTCAGGATAACTACAATGAGCAGTTCTTC. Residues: CASSSQDNYNEQFF.

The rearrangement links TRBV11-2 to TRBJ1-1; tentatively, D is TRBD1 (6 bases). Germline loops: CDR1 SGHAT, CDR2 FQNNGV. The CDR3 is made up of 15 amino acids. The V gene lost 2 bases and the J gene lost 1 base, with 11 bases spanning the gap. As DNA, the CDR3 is TGTGCCAGCAGCTTACAAGGGGGGGCGAACACTGAAGCTTTCTTT. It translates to CASSLQGGANTEAFF.

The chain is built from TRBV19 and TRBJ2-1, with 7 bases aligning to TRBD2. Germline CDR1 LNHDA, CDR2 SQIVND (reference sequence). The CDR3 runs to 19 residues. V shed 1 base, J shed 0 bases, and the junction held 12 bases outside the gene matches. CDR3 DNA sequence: TGTGCCAGTAGTATAGCGACTAGCATATTCGTCTCCTCCTACAATGAGCAGTTCTTC. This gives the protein CASSIATSIFVSSYNEQFF.

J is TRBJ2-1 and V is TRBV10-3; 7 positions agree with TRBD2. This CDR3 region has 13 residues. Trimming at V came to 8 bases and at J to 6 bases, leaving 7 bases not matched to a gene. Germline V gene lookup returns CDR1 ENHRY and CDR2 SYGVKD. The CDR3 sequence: CAISRLAFNEQFF. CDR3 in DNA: TGTGCCATCTCTAGACTAGCCTTCAATGAGCAGTTCTTC.

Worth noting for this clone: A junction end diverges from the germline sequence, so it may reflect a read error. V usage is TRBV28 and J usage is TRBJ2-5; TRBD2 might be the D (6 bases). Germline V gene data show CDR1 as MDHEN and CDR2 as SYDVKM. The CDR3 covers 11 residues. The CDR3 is CASSLARDSHF. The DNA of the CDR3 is TGTGCCAGCAGTTTAGCCAGGGACTCGCACTTC. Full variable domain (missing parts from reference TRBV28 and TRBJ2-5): DVKVTQSSRYLVKRTGEKVFLECVQDMDHENMFWYRQDPGLGLRLIYFSYDVKMKEKGDIPEGYSVSREKKERFSLILESASTNQTSMYLCASSLARDSHFGPGTRLLVL.

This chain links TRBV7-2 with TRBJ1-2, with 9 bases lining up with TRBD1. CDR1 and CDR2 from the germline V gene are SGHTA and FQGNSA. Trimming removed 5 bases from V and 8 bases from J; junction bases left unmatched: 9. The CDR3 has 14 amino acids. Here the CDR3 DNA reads TGTGCCAGCAGCCGTCCCGGGACAGGGATCGGCTACACCTTC. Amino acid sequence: CASSRPGTGIGYTF. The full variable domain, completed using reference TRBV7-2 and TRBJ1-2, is GAGVSQSPSNKVTEKGKDVELRCDPISGHTALYWYRQSLGQGLEFLIYFQGNSAPDKSGLPSDRFSAERTGGSVSTLTIQRTQQEDSAVYLCASSRPGTGIGYTFGSGTRLTVV.

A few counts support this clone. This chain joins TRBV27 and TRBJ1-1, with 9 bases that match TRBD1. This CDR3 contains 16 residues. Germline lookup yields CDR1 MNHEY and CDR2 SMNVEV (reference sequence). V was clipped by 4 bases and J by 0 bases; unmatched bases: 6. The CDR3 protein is CASSSGTGLLNTEAFF. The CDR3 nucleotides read TGTGCCAGCAGTTCCGGGACAGGGTTGTTGAACACTGAAGCTTTCTTT.

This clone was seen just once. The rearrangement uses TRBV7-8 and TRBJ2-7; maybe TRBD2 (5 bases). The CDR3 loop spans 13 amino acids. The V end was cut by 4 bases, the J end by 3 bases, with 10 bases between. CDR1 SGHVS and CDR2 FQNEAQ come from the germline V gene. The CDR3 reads CASSSRDLYEQYF. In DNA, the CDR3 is TGTGCCAGCAGCTCCCGGGATCTCTACGAGCAGTACTTC.

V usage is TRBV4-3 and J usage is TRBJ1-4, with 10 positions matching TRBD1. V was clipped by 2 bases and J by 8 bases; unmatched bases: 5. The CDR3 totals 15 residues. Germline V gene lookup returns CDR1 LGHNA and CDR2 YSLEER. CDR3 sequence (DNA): TGCGCCAGCAGCCAACCGGGACAGGGGATAGAAAAACTGTTTTTT. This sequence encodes CASSQPGQGIEKLFF.

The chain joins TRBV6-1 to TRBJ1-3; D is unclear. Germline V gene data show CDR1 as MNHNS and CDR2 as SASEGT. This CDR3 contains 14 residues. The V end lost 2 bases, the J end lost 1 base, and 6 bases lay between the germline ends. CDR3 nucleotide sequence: TGTGCCAGCAGTGAATGGCAGTCTGGAAACACCATATATTTT. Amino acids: CASSEWQSGNTIYF.

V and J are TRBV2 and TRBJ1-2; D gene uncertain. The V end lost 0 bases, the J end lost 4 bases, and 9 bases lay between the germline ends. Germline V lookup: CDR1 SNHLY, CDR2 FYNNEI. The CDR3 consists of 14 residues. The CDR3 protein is CASSEARIAYGYTF. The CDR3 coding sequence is TGTGCCAGCAGTGAAGCGCGGATAGCCTATGGCTACACCTTC. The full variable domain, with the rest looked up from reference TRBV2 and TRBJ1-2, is EPEVTQTPSHQVTQMGQEVILRCVPISNHLYFYWYRQILGQKVEFLVSFYNNEISEKSEIFDDQFSVERPDGSNFTLKIRSTKLEDSAMYFCASSEARIAYGYTFGSGTRLTVV.